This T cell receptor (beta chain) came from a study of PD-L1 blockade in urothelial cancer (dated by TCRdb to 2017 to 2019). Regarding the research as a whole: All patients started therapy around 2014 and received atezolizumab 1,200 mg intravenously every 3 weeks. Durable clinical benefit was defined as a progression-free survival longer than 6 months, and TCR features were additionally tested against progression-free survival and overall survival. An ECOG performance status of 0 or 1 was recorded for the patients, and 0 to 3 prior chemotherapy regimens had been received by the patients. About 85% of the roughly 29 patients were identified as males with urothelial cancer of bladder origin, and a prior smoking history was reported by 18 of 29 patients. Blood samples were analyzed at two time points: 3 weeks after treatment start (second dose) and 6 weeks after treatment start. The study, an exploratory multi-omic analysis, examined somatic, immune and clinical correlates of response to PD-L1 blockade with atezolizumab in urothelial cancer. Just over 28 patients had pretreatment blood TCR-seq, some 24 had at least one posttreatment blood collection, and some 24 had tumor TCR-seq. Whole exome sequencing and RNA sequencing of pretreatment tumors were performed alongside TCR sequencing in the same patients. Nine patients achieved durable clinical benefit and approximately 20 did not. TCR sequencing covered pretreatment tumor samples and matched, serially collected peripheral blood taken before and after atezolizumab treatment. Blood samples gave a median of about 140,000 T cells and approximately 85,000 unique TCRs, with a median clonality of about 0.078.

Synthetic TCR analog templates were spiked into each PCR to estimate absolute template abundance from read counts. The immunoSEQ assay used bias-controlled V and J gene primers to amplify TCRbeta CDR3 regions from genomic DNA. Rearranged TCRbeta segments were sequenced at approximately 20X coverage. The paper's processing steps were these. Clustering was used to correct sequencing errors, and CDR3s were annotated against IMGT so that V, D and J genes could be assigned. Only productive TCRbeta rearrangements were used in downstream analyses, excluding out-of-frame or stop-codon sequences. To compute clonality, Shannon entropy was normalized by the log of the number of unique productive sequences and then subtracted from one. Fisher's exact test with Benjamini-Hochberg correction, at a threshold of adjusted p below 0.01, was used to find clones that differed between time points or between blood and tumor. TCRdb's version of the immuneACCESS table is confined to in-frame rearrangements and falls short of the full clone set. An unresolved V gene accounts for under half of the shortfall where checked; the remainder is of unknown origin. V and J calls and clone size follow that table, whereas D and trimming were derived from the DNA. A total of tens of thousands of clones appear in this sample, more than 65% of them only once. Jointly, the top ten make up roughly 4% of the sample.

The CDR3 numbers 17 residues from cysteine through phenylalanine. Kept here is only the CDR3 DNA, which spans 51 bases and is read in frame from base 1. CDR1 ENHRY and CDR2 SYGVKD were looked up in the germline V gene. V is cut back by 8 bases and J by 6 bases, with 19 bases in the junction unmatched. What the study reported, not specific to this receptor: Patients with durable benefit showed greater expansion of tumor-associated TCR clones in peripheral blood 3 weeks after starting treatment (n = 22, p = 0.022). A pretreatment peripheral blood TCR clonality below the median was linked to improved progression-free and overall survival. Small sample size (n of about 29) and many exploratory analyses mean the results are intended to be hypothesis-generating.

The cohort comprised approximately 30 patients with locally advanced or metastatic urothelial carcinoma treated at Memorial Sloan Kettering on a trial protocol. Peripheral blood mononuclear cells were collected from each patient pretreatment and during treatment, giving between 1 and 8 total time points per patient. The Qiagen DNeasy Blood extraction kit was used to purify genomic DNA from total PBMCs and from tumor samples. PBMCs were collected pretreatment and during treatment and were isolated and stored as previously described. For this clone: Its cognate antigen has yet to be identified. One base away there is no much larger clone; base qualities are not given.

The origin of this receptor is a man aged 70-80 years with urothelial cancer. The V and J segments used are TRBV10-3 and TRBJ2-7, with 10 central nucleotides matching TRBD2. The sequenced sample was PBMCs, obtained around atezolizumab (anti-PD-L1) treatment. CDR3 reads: CAIQPRASGSIISEQYF. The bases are TGTGCCATCCAGCCCCGGGCTAGCGGGAGTATTATATCCGAGCAGTACTTC.